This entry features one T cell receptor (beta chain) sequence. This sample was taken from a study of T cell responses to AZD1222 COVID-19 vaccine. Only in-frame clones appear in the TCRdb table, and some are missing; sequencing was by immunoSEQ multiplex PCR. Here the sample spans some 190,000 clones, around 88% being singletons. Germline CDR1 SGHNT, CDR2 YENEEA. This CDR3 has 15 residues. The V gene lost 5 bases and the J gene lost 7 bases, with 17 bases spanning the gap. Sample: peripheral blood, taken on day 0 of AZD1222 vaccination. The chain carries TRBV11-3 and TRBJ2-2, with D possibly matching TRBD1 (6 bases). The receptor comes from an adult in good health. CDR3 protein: CASSGRGTSGGELFF. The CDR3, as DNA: TGTGCCAGCAGCGGCAGAGGGACATCGGGCGGGGAGCTGTTTTTT.